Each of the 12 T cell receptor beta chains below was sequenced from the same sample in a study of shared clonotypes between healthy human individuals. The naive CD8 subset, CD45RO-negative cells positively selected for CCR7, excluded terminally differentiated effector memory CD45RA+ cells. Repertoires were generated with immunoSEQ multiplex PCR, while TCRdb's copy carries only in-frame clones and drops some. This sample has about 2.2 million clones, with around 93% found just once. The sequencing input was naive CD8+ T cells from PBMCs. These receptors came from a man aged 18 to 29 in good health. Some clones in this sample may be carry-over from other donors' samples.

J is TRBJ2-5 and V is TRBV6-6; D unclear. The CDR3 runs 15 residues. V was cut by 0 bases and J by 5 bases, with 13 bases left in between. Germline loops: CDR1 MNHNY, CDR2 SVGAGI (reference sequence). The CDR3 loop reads CASSYSGPRWETQYF. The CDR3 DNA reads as TGTGCCAGCAGTTACTCCGGACCAAGGTGGGAGACCCAGTACTTC.

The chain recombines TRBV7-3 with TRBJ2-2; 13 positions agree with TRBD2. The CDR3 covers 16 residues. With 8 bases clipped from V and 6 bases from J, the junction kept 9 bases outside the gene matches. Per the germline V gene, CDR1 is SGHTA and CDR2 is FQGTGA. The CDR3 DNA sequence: TGTGCCAGCGGCAAACTTACTAGCGGGAGGGCCGGGGAGCTGTTTTTT. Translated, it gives CASGKLTSGRAGELFF. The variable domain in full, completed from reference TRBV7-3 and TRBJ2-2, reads GAGVSQTPSNKVTEKGKYVELRCDPISGHTALYWYRQSLGQGPEFLIYFQGTGAADDSGLPNDRFFAVRPEGSVSTLKIQRTERGDSAVYLCASGKLTSGRAGELFFGEGSRLTVL.

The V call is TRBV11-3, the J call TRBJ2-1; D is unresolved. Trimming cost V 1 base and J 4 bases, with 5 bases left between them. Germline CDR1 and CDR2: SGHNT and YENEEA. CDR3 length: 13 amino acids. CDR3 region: CASSLATYNEQFF. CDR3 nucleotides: TGTGCCAGCAGCTTAGCCACTTACAATGAGCAGTTCTTC.

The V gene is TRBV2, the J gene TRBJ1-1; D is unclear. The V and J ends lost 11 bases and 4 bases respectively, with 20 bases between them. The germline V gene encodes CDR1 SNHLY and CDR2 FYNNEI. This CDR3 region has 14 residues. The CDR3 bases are TGTGCCGCAACCAAGGGCGGCGTCGGCACTGAAGCTTTCTTT. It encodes CAATKGGVGTEAFF.

CDR3 protein: CASSFLNDREVLYF. CDR3 DNA sequence: TGTGCCAGCAGTTTTCTTAATGACAGGGAAGTTTTATACTTC. The chain couples TRBV28 to TRBJ2-7; TRBD1 matches 7 bases. Looked up from germline, CDR1 is MDHEN and CDR2 is SYDVKM. Germline trimming cut 3 bases from V and 13 bases from J; bases unmatched to any gene: 15. The CDR3 sequence is 14 residues long.

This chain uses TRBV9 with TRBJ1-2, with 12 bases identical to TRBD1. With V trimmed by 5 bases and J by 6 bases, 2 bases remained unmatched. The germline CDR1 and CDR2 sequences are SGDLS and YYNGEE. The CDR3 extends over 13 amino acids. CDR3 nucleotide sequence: TGTGCCAGCAGGGGGACAGGGGGCCATGGCTACACCTTC. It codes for CASRGTGGHGYTF.

The CDR3 DNA sequence: TGTGCCAGCAGCAAGGGCAGGGTTAACTACGAGCAGTACTTC. Translating gives CASSKGRVNYEQYF. The rearrangement uses TRBV5-5 and TRBJ2-7; possible D gene TRBD1, 5 bases. From germline, CDR1 is SGHKS and CDR2 YYEKEE (reference sequence). V was cut by 4 bases and J by 3 bases, with 14 bases left in between. The CDR3 contains 14 residues.

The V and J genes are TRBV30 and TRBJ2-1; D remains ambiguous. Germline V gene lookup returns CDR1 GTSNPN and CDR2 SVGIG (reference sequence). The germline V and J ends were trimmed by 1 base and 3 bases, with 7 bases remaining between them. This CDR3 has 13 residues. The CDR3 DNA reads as TGTGCCTGGAGTGCCGAGGTCTACAATGAGCAGTTCTTC. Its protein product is CAWSAEVYNEQFF.

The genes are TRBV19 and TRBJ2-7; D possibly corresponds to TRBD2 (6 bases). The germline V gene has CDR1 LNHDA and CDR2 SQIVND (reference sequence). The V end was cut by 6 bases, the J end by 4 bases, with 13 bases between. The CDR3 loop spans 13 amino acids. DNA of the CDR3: TGTGCCAGTAGGAGACGGGGGAGTTACGAGCAGTACTTC. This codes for CASRRRGSYEQYF.

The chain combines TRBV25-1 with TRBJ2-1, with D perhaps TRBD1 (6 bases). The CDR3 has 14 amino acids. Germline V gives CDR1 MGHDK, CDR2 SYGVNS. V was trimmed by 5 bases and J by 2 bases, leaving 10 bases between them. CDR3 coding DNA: TGTGCCAGCAGTAACAGGGAGACCTACAATGAGCAGTTCTTC. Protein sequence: CASSNRETYNEQFF.

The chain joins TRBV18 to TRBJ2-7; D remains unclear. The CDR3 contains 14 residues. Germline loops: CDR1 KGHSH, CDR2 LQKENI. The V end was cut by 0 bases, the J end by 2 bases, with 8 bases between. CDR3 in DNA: TGTGCCAGCTCACCACCGTTCCATGCCTACGAGCAGTACTTC. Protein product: CASSPPFHAYEQYF.

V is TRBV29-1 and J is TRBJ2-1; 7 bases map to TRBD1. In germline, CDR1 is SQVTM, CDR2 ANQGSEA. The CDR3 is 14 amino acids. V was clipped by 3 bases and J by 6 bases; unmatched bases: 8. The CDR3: CSVDLAGGFNEQFF. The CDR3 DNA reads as TGCAGCGTTGATCTGGCAGGGGGATTCAATGAGCAGTTCTTC.